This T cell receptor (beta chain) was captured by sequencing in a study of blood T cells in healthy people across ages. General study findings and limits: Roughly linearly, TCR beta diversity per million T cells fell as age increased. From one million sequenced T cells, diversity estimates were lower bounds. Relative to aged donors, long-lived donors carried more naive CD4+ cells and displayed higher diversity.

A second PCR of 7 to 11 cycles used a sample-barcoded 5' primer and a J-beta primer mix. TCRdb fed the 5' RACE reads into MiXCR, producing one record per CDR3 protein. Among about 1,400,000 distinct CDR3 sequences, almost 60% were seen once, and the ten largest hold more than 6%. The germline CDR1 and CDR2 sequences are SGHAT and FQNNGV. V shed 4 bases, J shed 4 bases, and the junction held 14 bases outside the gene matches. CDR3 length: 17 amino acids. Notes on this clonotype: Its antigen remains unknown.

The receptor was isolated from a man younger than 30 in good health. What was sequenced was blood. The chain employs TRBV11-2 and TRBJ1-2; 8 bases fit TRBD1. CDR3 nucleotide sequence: TGTGCCAGCAGCTCCTTGAACCGGGACAGGCGCCTCTATGGCTACACCTTC. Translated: CASSSLNRDRRLYGYTF.